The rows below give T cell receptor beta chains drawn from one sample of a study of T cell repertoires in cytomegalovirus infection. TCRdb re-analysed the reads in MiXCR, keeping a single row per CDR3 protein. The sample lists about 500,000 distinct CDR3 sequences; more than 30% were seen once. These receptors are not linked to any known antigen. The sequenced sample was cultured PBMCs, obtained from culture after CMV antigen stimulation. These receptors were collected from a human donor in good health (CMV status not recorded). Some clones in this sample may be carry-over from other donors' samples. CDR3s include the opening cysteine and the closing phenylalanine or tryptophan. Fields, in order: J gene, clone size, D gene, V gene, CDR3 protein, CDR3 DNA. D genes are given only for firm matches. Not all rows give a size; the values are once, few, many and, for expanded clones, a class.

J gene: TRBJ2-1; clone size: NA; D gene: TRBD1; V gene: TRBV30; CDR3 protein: CAWIQGLSYNEQFF; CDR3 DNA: TGTGCCTGGATACAGGGGCTCTCCTACAATGAGCAGTTCTTC
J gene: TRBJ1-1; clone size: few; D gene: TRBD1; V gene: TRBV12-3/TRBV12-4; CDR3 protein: CASSNRGTEAFF; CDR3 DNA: TGTGCCAGCAGCAACAGGGGGACTGAAGCTTTCTTT
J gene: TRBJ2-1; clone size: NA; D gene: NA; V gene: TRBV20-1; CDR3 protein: CSAITGSGYNEQFF; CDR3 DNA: TGCAGTGCTATAACAGGGTCTGGATACAATGAGCAGTTCTTC
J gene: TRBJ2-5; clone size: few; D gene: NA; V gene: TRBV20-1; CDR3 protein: CSARGSGGETQYF; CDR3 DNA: TGCAGTGCTAGAGGGTCAGGAGGGGAGACCCAGTACTTC
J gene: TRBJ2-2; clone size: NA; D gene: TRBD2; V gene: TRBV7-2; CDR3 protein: CASSSPGLAATGELFF; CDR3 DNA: TGTGCCAGCAGCTCACCGGGACTAGCGGCCACCGGGGAGCTGTTTTTT
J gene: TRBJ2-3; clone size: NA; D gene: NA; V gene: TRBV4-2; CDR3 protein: CASSQDQGKSTDTQYF; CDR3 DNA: TGTGCCAGCAGCCAAGATCAGGGGAAAAGCACAGATACGCAGTATTTT
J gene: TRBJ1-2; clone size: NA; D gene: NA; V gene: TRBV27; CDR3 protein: CASSSLAVNYGYTF; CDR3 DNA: TGTGCCAGCAGTTCCCTCGCCGTTAACTATGGCTACACCTTC
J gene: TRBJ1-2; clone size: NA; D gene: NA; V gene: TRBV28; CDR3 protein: CASSGVPGGGYTF; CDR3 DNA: TGTGCCAGCAGTGGGGTCCCAGGAGGCGGCTACACCTTC
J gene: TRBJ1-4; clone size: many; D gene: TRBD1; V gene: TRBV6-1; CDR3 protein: CASSSYDRGHDEKLFF; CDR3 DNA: TGTGCCAGCAGTTCATATGACAGGGGGCACGATGAAAAACTGTTTTTT
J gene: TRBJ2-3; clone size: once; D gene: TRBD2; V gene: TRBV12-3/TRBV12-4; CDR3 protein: CASSFGLAGFTDTQYF; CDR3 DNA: TGTGCCAGCAGTTTTGGGCTAGCGGGGTTCACAGATACGCAGTATTTT
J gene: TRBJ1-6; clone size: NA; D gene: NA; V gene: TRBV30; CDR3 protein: CAWSVLRGNSPLHF; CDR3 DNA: TGTGCCTGGAGTGTACTCAGGGGTAACTCACCCCTCCACTTT
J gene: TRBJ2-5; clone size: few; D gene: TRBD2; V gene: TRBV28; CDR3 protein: CASDPPGEGTQYF; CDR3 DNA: TGTGCCAGCGATCCGCCGGGGGAGGGGACCCAGTACTTC
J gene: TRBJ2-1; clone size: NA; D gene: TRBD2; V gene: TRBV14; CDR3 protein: CASSQLAGAVNEQFF; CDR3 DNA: TGTGCCAGCAGCCAACTAGCGGGAGCGGTGAATGAGCAGTTCTTC
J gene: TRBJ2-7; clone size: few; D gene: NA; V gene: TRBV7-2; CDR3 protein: CASNRPGEREQYF; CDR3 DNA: TGTGCCAGCAACCGACCGGGAGAGCGCGAGCAGTACTTC
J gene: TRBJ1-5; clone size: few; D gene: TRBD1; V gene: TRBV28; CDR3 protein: CASDSGTGIFQPQHF; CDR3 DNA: TGTGCCAGCGACTCCGGGACAGGGATTTTTCAGCCCCAGCATTTT
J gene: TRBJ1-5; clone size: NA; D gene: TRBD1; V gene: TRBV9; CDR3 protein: CASSNRGDNQPQHF; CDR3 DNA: TGTGCCAGCAGCAACAGGGGGGATAATCAGCCCCAGCATTTT
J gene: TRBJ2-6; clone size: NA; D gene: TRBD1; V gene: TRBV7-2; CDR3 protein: CASSRPGQALFGANVLTF; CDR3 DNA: TGTGCCAGCAGCCGTCCCGGACAGGCCCTATTTGGGGCCAACGTCCTGACTTTC
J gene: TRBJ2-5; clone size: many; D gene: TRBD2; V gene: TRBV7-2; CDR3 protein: CASSLAREEPAQYF; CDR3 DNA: TGTGCCAGCAGCTTAGCGCGGGAGGAACCTGCCCAGTACTTC
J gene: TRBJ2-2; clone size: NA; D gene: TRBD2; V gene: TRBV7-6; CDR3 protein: CASSSTRVLAVGELFF; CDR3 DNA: TGTGCCAGCAGCTCAACGAGGGTTCTAGCGGTCGGGGAGCTGTTTTTT
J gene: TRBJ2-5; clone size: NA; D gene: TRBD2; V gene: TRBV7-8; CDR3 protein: CASSLGTAGGDQETQYF; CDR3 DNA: TGTGCCAGCAGCTTAGGCACAGCGGGAGGAGACCAAGAGACCCAGTACTTC
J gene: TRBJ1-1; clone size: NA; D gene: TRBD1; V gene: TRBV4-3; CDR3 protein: CASSQGPGGKNTEAFF; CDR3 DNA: TGCGCCAGCAGCCAAGGGCCAGGGGGCAAGAACACTGAAGCTTTCTTT
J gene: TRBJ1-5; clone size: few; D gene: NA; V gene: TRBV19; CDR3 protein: CASSIGGRRGYSNQPQHF; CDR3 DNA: TGTGCCAGTAGTATAGGGGGACGGAGGGGGTATAGCAATCAGCCCCAGCATTTT
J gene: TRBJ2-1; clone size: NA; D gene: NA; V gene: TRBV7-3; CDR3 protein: CASSRGIINEQFF; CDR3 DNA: TGTGCCAGCAGCCGGGGGATTATCAATGAGCAGTTCTTC
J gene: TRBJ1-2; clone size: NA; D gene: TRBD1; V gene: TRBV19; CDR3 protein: CASGDSTNYGYTF; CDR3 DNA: TGTGCCAGTGGGGACAGCACTAACTATGGCTACACCTTC
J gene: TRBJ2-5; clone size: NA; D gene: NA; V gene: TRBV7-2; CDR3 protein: CASTKTGETQYF; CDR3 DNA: TGTGCCAGCACAAAGACGGGGGAGACCCAGTACTTC
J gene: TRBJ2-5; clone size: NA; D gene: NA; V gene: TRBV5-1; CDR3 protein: CASSLASVQETQYF; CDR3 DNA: TGTGCCAGCAGCTTAGCAAGCGTCCAAGAGACCCAGTACTTC
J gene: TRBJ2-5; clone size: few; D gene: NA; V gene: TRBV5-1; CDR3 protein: CASSLPPTTGRETQYF; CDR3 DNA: TGCGCCAGCAGCTTACCTCCAACTACAGGGCGCGAGACCCAGTACTTC
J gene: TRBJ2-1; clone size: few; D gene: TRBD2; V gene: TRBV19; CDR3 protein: CASSIDPSGTFNEQFF; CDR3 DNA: TGTGCCAGTAGTATAGATCCTAGCGGGACTTTCAATGAGCAGTTCTTC
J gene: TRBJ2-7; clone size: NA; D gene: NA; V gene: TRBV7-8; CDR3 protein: CASSLDWGAGQVYEQYF; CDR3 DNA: TGTGCCAGCAGCTTAGATTGGGGTGCGGGCCAGGTCTACGAGCAGTACTTC
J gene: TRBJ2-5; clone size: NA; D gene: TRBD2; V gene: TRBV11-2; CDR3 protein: CASSLGTSGRQTQYF; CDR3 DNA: TGTGCCAGCAGCTTGGGGACTAGCGGGAGGCAGACCCAGTACTTC
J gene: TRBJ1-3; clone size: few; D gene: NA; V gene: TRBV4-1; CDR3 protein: CASSQAPLNAGGNTIYF; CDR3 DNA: TGCGCCAGCAGCCAAGCCCCCCTCAACGCGGGTGGAAACACCATATATTTT
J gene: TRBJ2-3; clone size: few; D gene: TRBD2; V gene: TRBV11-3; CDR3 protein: CASSPGLALTDTQYF; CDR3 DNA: TGTGCCAGCAGCCCCGGACTAGCGCTCACAGATACGCAGTATTTT